The 15 T cell receptor beta chains in this list originate from one sample, sequenced in a study of shared clonotypes between healthy human individuals. Assay: immunoSEQ multiplex PCR; the TCRdb copy retains only in-frame clones and omits some. The profile shows 2 million to 2.5 million clones, approximately 93% of them singletons. Input material: naive CD4+ T cells from PBMCs. Specified subset: CD45RA+ positively selected. The receptors were sampled from a man younger than 35 in good health. Some clones in this sample may be carry-over from other donors' samples.

The chain couples TRBV11-2 to TRBJ2-7; 13 nucleotides agree with TRBD2. The CDR3 length is 16 residues. V lost 5 bases, J lost 5 bases, and 9 bases stayed unmatched. The V gene's germline CDR1 is SGHAT and CDR2 FQNNGV. CDR3 in amino acids: CASSRTSGSEVNEQYF. The CDR3 region has the DNA TGTGCCAGCAGCCGGACTAGCGGGAGTGAGGTCAACGAGCAGTACTTC.

The gene calls are TRBV15 and TRBJ2-7; 7 bases agree with TRBD2. The length of the CDR3 is 14 residues. Unmatched junction bases numbered 14, after V lost 10 bases and J lost 5 bases. Germline loops: CDR1 LNHNV, CDR2 YYDKDF (reference sequence). The CDR3 region is CANPSWREKHEQYF. The CDR3, as DNA: TGTGCCAACCCATCATGGCGGGAGAAGCACGAGCAGTACTTC.

This clone was counted once. The chain recombines TRBV29-1 with TRBJ1-1; tentatively, D is TRBD1 (5 bases). The CDR3 is 14 residues long. V lost 5 bases and J 0 bases, leaving 13 bases between the germline ends. Per the germline V gene, CDR1 is SQVTM and CDR2 is ANQGSEA. The CDR3 loop is CSVQGKYMNTEAFF. The DNA for the CDR3 is TGCAGCGTTCAGGGCAAGTACATGAACACTGAAGCTTTCTTT.

This chain joins TRBV9 and TRBJ2-7; TRBD2 matches 10 bases. This CDR3 is 16 amino acids long. V was pared by 3 bases and J by 5 bases, with 11 bases of the junction left unmatched. Germline V CDR1 and CDR2: SGDLS, YYNGEE. The CDR3 DNA is TGTGCCAGCAGCGCTAGAGAAGCGGGAGGGGGCAACGAGCAGTACTTC. Encoded protein: CASSAREAGGGNEQYF.

This sequence joins TRBV5-1 and TRBJ1-1; 8 nucleotides agree with TRBD1. The trim removed 4 bases at V and 4 bases at J, leaving 12 bases unmatched. Germline V gene data show CDR1 as SGHRS and CDR2 as YFSETQ. This CDR3 has 16 residues. CDR3 coding DNA: TGCGCCAGCAGCGAACAGGGGGTGACCGCTGGCACTGAAGCTTTCTTT. Translating gives CASSEQGVTAGTEAFF.

The chain uses TRBV7-2 and TRBJ2-1; TRBD2 might be the D (6 bases). Per the germline V gene, CDR1 is SGHTA and CDR2 is FQGNSA. V was trimmed by 5 bases and J by 2 bases, leaving 13 bases between them. The CDR3 has 15 residues. The CDR3 region has the DNA TGTGCCAGCAGCCCGAGACTAGTTACCTACAATGAGCAGTTCTTC. Its translation is CASSPRLVTYNEQFF.

V gene TRBV6-1 combines with J gene TRBJ2-7; TRBD2 aligns across 8 bases. The CDR3 runs 20 residues. V lost 1 base, J lost 4 bases, and 21 bases stayed unmatched. Germline CDR1 and CDR2: MNHNS and SASEGT. The CDR3 loop is CASSEERGRSSGRDRYEQYF. CDR3 DNA: TGTGCCAGCAGTGAAGAGCGGGGGCGGTCAAGCGGGAGAGATCGGTACGAGCAGTACTTC.

V is TRBV19 and J is TRBJ2-1; 7 bases agree with TRBD2. Trimming removed 6 bases from V and 4 bases from J; junction bases left unmatched: 9. Germline loops: CDR1 LNHDA, CDR2 SQIVND (reference sequence). This CDR3 has 15 amino acids. The CDR3 DNA follows: TGTGCCAGTAGAAAGCGGGACCAACTTTACAATGAGCAGTTCTTC. It codes for CASRKRDQLYNEQFF.

The rearrangement joins TRBV7-8 to TRBJ2-3; 9 bases match TRBD2. V lost 3 bases and J lost 0; bases outside the gene matches: 7. This CDR3 region has 17 residues. Germline values: CDR1 SGHVS, CDR2 FQNEAQ. The CDR3 DNA reads as TGTGCCAGCAGCTTGGGCAGAGCGGGAGGTAGCACAGATACGCAGTATTTT. Protein: CASSLGRAGGSTDTQYF.

This chain joins TRBV11-2 and TRBJ2-3; a possible D gene is TRBD1 (5 bases). Germline V gene data show CDR1 as SGHAT and CDR2 as FQNNGV. Deletions cut 3 bases from V and 5 bases from J, with 18 bases between. The CDR3 has 16 residues. The CDR3 DNA is TGTGCCAGCAGCTTCGGCGGTTTAGGGGAACGAGATACGCAGTATTTT. It yields the protein CASSFGGLGERDTQYF.

The chain joins TRBV28 to TRBJ1-5; D unclear. V was trimmed by 3 bases and J by 3 bases, leaving 6 bases between them. Germline V gives CDR1 MDHEN, CDR2 SYDVKM. This CDR3 spans 13 amino acids. In DNA, the CDR3 is TGTGCCAGCAGTTTCAGTACCAATCAGCCCCAGCATTTT. Translated, it gives CASSFSTNQPQHF.

This chain links TRBV5-4 with TRBJ2-6; possibly TRBD1 for D (6 bases). CDR3 length: 17 amino acids. V was shortened by 1 base and J by 4 bases, with 15 bases between the two germline ends. Germline V gene data show CDR1 as SGHNT and CDR2 as YYREEE (reference sequence). CDR3 in DNA: TGTGCCAGCAGCTTGAGGGGGTCAGGGAAAGGGGCCAACGTCCTGACTTTC. Translation gives CASSLRGSGKGANVLTF.

The chain joins TRBV9 to TRBJ2-1; maybe TRBD2 (5 bases). Trimming cost V 4 bases and J 0 bases, with 20 bases left between them. CDR1 SGDLS and CDR2 YYNGEE come from the germline V gene. The CDR3 runs to 18 residues. CDR3 coding DNA: TGTGCCAGCAGCCCCCGTAGCCCCATCGGGGTCTCCTACAATGAGCAGTTCTTC. Protein product: CASSPRSPIGVSYNEQFF.

The chain has TRBV7-2 and TRBJ2-3, with TRBD1 as a possible D gene (5 bases). CDR3 size: 16 residues. Germline V lookup: CDR1 SGHTA, CDR2 FQGNSA. V was shortened by 1 base and J by 3 bases, with 14 bases between the two germline ends. The CDR3 DNA sequence: TGTGCCAGCAGCTTAGTAGCCAGGGCCGGGACAGATACGCAGTATTTT. This encodes CASSLVARAGTDTQYF.

The chain combines TRBV5-6 with TRBJ2-3, with 8 nucleotides matching TRBD2. The CDR3 covers 16 residues. J was trimmed by 0 bases and V by 4 bases; bases with no gene match: 7. Germline CDR1 SGHDT, CDR2 YYEEEE. In nucleotides, the CDR3 is TGTGCCAGCAGCGTAGCTAGCGGGTATAGCACAGATACGCAGTATTTT. Translation gives CASSVASGYSTDTQYF. Based on the CDR3 plus reference TRBV5-6 and TRBJ2-3, the full variable domain is DAGVTQSPTHLIKTRGQQVTLRCSPKSGHDTVSWYQQALGQGPQFIFQYYEEEERQRGNFPDRFSGHQFPNYSSELNVNALLLGDSALYLCASSVASGYSTDTQYFGPGTRLTVL.